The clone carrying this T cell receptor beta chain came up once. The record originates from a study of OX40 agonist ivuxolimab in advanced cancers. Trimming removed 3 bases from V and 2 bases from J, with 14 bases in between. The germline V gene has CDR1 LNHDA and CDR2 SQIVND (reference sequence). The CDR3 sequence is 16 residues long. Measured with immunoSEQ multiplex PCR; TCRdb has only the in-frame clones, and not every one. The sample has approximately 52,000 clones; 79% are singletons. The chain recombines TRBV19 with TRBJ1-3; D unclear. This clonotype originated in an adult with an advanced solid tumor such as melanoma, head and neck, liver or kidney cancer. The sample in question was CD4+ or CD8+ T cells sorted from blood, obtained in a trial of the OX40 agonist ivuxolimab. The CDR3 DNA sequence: TGTGCCAGTAGTATTGGAATACTCCTAGCTGGAAACACCATATATTTT. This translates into CASSIGILLAGNTIYF.